These T cell receptor beta chains were read from a single sample in a study of regulatory T cells in long-lasting Graves disease. Each CDR3 protein is one row after TCRdb ran MiXCR on the multiplex PCR reads. The sample lists roughly 500,000 distinct CDR3 sequences; less than 25% were seen once. This sample comprised peripheral blood mononuclear cells (PBMCs), obtained when the disease was refractory, from a patient treated with antithyroid drugs. These TCRs come from a female donor with Graves disease. The conserved cysteine and the conserved F or W are not part of the CDR3 here. Size tells how often a clone was seen (once, few, many) or the class of an expanded clone, and some rows leave it out.

>-|TRBJ2-5|TRBV5-6
ASSLSGGVETQY
>few|TRBJ1-2|TRBV29-1
SVGAERGYT
>-|TRBJ1-5|TRBV20-1
SAPRQGAGQPQH
>many|TRBJ1-5|TRBV6-1
ASSGMFRQH
>-|TRBJ2-7|TRBV27
ASSYAFAYEQY
>few|TRBJ1-1|TRBV6-2/TRBV6-3
ASSYSPSGQTNTEAF
>-|TRBJ2-7|TRBV9
ASSVSASGGREQY
>-|TRBJ2-7|TRBV15
ATSRDLGWNEQY
>many|TRBJ2-2|TRBV29-1
SVEGHRTGKWTGELF
>many|TRBJ2-6|TRBV7-2
ASSLAWGPGANVLT
>few|TRBJ2-7|TRBV27
ASAMAGAYEQY
>few|TRBJ1-2|TRBV20-1
VVRPGRTFGYGYT
>many|TRBJ2-7|TRBV20-1
SAEGLAGSSYEQY